The clone carrying this T cell receptor beta chain was counted ten times or more. V was pared by 7 bases and J by 4 bases, with 14 bases between. The CDR3 runs 15 residues. This sample stems from a study of T cells in Graves' hyperthyroidism and ophthalmopathy. Amplification yielded TCR beta CDR3 regions, with RNA transcripts as the source. First-round RT-PCR targeting the TCR CDR3 was performed with the HTBI primer set. TCRdb re-analysed the multiplex PCR reads in MiXCR, keeping a single row per CDR3 protein. The table lists approximately 300,000 distinct CDR3 sequences, about a sixth of them singletons.

The receptor was isolated from a woman aged 55-70 years with Graves' ophthalmopathy. The chain joins TRBV12-3 or TRBV12-4 to TRBJ1-6; no clear D gene. Source material: blood. The CDR3 spells CASKPIGQYNSPLHF. DNA of the CDR3: TGTGCCAGCAAACCAATCGGGCAGTATAATTCACCCCTCCACTTT.